Listed below are T cell receptor beta chains from one sample, sequenced in a study of blood T cell repertoires in COVID-19. Assay: immunoSEQ multiplex PCR; the TCRdb copy retains only in-frame clones and omits some. The data hold more than 90,000 clones, with approximately 90% observed a single time. The sequenced material came from peripheral blood. These receptors all come from a human donor in a cohort sampled during active COVID-19. Each CDR3 is given with its conserved first and last residue. A D gene is named only where the DNA matches it firmly. Rows give clone size only sometimes, using once, few, many, or a class for an expanded clone.

J: TRBJ1-5
D: -
V: TRBV5-1
size: -
CDR3: CASSPGQTNQPQHF
DNA: TGCGCCAGCAGCCCAGGACAGACCAATCAGCCCCAGCATTTT

J: TRBJ2-7
D: -
V: TRBV30
size: -
CDR3: CAWSAGFPPYEQYF
DNA: TGTGCCTGGAGTGCAGGGTTCCCCCCTTACGAGCAGTACTTC

J: TRBJ2-7
D: -
V: TRBV6-5
size: -
CDR3: CASSPLAEFYEQYF
DNA: TGTGCCAGCAGTCCGTTAGCGGAGTTCTACGAGCAGTACTTC

J: TRBJ2-5
D: -
V: TRBV19
size: once
CDR3: CASSIVAGGGYERETQYF
DNA: TGTGCCAGTAGTATAGTCGCAGGAGGGGGCTACGAAAGAGAGACCCAGTACTTC

J: TRBJ2-3
D: TRBD1
V: TRBV5-4
size: -
CDR3: CASSPDRGADTQYF
DNA: TGTGCCAGCAGCCCGGACAGGGGGGCAGATACGCAGTATTTT

J: TRBJ2-5
D: TRBD2
V: TRBV29-1
size: -
CDR3: CSVELAVLGETQYF
DNA: TGCAGCGTTGAACTAGCGGTGTTGGGAGAGACCCAGTACTTC

J: TRBJ2-1
D: -
V: TRBV12-3/TRBV12-4
size: once
CDR3: CASTQLNEQFF
DNA: TGTGCCAGCACCCAACTCAATGAGCAGTTCTTC

J: TRBJ1-4
D: TRBD1
V: TRBV19
size: -
CDR3: CASSSNPRTGWNEKLFF
DNA: TGTGCCAGTAGTTCAAACCCCAGGACAGGGTGGAACGAAAAACTGTTTTTT

J: TRBJ1-5
D: -
V: TRBV6-1
size: -
CDR3: CASSEGLTGYQPQHF
DNA: TGTGCCAGCAGTGAAGGGTTGACAGGCTATCAGCCCCAGCATTTT

J: TRBJ2-3
D: -
V: TRBV28
size: -
CDR3: CASSLRRRGDTQYF
DNA: TGTGCCAGCAGCTTGAGAAGAAGAGGGGATACGCAGTATTTT

J: TRBJ1-3
D: TRBD1
V: TRBV19
size: few
CDR3: CASSNPGQGASGNTIYF
DNA: TGTGCCAGTAGTAACCCGGGACAGGGGGCCTCTGGAAACACCATATATTTT

J: TRBJ1-1
D: -
V: TRBV6-5
size: -
CDR3: CASTTRKRDTEAFF
DNA: TGTGCCAGCACAACTCGAAAGCGTGACACTGAAGCTTTCTTT

J: TRBJ1-2
D: -
V: TRBV14
size: once
CDR3: CASSHLSSGYTF
DNA: TGTGCCAGCAGCCACCTGTCGAGTGGCTACACCTTC

J: TRBJ2-5
D: -
V: TRBV14
size: -
CDR3: CASSQGQRETQYF
DNA: TGTGCCAGCAGCCAAGGACAGAGGGAGACCCAGTACTTC

J: TRBJ2-3
D: -
V: TRBV2
size: -
CDR3: CASSQRTARQADTQYF
DNA: TGTGCCAGCAGCCAAAGGACAGCTCGGCAGGCAGATACGCAGTATTTT

J: TRBJ2-1
D: -
V: TRBV2
size: -
CDR3: CASKKGGIEQFF
DNA: TGTGCCAGCAAAAAAGGCGGGATTGAGCAGTTCTTC

J: TRBJ2-1
D: TRBD1
V: TRBV6-5
size: few
CDR3: CASSYSDRGPYNEQFF
DNA: TGTGCCAGCAGTTACTCCGACAGGGGGCCCTACAATGAGCAGTTCTTC

J: TRBJ2-6
D: -
V: TRBV9
size: -
CDR3: CASSPLGSAGANVLTF
DNA: TGTGCCAGCAGCCCCCTCGGGAGCGCTGGGGCCAACGTCCTGACTTTC

J: TRBJ2-7
D: TRBD2
V: TRBV7-2
size: once
CDR3: CASSSGLVPYEQYF
DNA: TGTGCCAGCAGCTCGGGACTAGTGCCCTACGAGCAGTACTTC

J: TRBJ1-1
D: TRBD1
V: TRBV11-2
size: -
CDR3: CASSFSTGGAIVEAFF
DNA: TGTGCCAGCAGCTTCAGTACAGGGGGCGCGATAGTAGAGGCTTTCTTT

J: TRBJ2-1
D: TRBD1
V: TRBV19
size: -
CDR3: CASILTGGQYNEQFF
DNA: TGTGCCAGTATTCTAACAGGGGGGCAGTACAATGAGCAGTTCTTC

J: TRBJ2-5
D: TRBD2
V: TRBV5-4
size: -
CDR3: CASRPRLAGIQETQYF
DNA: TGTGCCAGCAGACCTAGACTAGCGGGGATCCAAGAGACCCAGTACTTC

J: TRBJ2-1
D: TRBD2
V: TRBV7-6
size: -
CDR3: CASSPTSGGASTYNEQFF
DNA: TGTGCCAGCAGCCCGACTAGCGGGGGGGCAAGTACCTACAATGAGCAGTTCTTC

J: TRBJ2-7
D: TRBD1
V: TRBV20-1
size: -
CDR3: CSASDRGSGTGAIEQYF
DNA: TGCAGTGCTAGTGATAGGGGGAGCGGGACAGGGGCGATCGAGCAGTACTTC

J: TRBJ2-7
D: TRBD1
V: TRBV11-2
size: -
CDR3: CASRSTGTGPSYEQYF
DNA: TGTGCCAGCAGATCCACCGGGACAGGGCCCTCCTACGAGCAGTACTTC

J: TRBJ2-7
D: -
V: TRBV30
size: -
CDR3: CAWSGFEQYF
DNA: TGTGCCTGGAGCGGGTTCGAGCAGTACTTC

J: TRBJ2-7
D: TRBD1
V: TRBV7-9
size: -
CDR3: CASSSPGQGTHEQYF
DNA: TGTGCCAGCAGCTCCCCGGGACAGGGGACTCACGAGCAGTACTTC

J: TRBJ1-2
D: TRBD1
V: TRBV2
size: -
CDR3: CASREQGANYGYTF
DNA: TGTGCCAGCAGAGAACAGGGGGCTAACTATGGCTACACCTTC

J: TRBJ1-4
D: -
V: TRBV5-1
size: -
CDR3: CASSLEGRPNEKLFF
DNA: TGCGCCAGCAGCTTGGAAGGGAGGCCTAATGAAAAACTGTTTTTT

J: TRBJ1-6
D: TRBD1
V: TRBV18
size: -
CDR3: CASSPGQADYNSPLHF
DNA: TGTGCCAGCTCACCCGGACAGGCGGACTATAATTCACCCCTCCACTTT

J: TRBJ1-6
D: -
V: TRBV11-3
size: once
CDR3: CASSPHRAGNSPLHF
DNA: TGTGCCAGCAGCCCACACAGGGCAGGAAATTCACCCCTCCACTTT

J: TRBJ1-2
D: -
V: TRBV6-1
size: few
CDR3: CASSETRIDGYTF
DNA: TGTGCCAGCAGTGAAACCAGGATCGATGGCTACACCTTC

J: TRBJ1-4
D: TRBD1
V: TRBV15
size: -
CDR3: CATSRGLDRGQEEKLFF
DNA: TGTGCCACCAGCAGAGGACTGGACAGGGGGCAAGAAGAAAAACTGTTTTTT

J: TRBJ1-5
D: TRBD1
V: TRBV28
size: -
CDR3: CASRNRDSHNQPQHF
DNA: TGTGCCAGCAGAAACCGGGACAGTCACAATCAGCCCCAGCATTTT

J: TRBJ1-2
D: -
V: TRBV27
size: -
CDR3: CASTSAGLYGYTF
DNA: TGTGCCAGCACGAGCGCGGGGCTTTATGGCTACACCTTC

J: TRBJ1-1
D: TRBD1
V: TRBV18
size: -
CDR3: CASSPGTGRNMNTEAFF
DNA: TGTGCCAGCTCACCGGGGACAGGGAGGAACATGAACACTGAAGCTTTCTTT

J: TRBJ2-3
D: TRBD2
V: TRBV19
size: -
CDR3: CASSISGSPDTQYF
DNA: TGTGCCAGTAGTATTAGCGGGAGCCCAGATACGCAGTATTTT

J: TRBJ1-2
D: -
V: TRBV14
size: -
CDR3: CASSPGQYGYTF
DNA: TGTGCCAGCAGCCCAGGACAGTATGGCTACACCTTC

J: TRBJ2-3
D: -
V: TRBV30
size: -
CDR3: CAALSGRGPDTQYF
DNA: TGTGCCGCACTAAGCGGGCGGGGCCCAGATACGCAGTATTTT